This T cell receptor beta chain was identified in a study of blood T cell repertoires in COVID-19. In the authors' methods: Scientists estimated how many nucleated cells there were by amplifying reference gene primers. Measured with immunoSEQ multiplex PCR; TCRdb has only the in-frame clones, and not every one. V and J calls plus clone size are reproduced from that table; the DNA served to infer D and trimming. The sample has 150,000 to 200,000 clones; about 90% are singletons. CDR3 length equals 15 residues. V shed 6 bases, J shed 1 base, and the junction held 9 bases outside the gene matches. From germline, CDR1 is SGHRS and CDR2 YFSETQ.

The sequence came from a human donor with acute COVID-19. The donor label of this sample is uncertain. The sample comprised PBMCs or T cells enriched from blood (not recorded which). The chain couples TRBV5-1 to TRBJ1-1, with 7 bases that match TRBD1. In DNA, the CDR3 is TGCGCCAGCACCCAACCCGACAGGGCGAACACTGAAGCTTTCTTT. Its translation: CASTQPDRANTEAFF.